The 21 T cell receptor beta chains in this list originate from one sample, sequenced in a study of T cells after yellow fever vaccination. TCRdb itself ran the 5' RACE reads through MiXCR, one entry per CDR3 protein. The sample has roughly 170,000 distinct CDR3 sequences, 6.2% seen once. The starting material was CD4+ T cells sorted from PBMCs, obtained on the day of the first yellow fever vaccination. Receptors originate from a man between 18 and 29 years old who received the YFV17D yellow fever vaccine.

There are a few counts of this clonotype. The chain combines TRBV6-1 with TRBJ2-5; the D call may be TRBD1 or TRBD2 (5 bases each). With 0 bases removed from V and 5 bases from J, the gap between germline ends came to 10 bases. Germline loops: CDR1 MNHNS, CDR2 SASEGT. The CDR3 runs to 14 residues. The DNA for the CDR3 is TGTGCCAGCAGTGAAGCGGGGGTCGGGGAGACCCAGTACTTC. It is translated as CASSEAGVGETQYF.

This clonotype was detected a few times. The rearrangement uses TRBV5-1 and TRBJ1-1; 7 bases line up with TRBD1. Germline V gives CDR1 SGHRS, CDR2 YFSETQ. V shed 4 bases and J 0 bases; nucleotides not matched to a gene: 12. This CDR3 has 17 amino acids. Here the CDR3 reads CASSPADREEVNTEAFF. Here the CDR3 DNA reads TGCGCCAGCAGCCCCGCCGACAGGGAGGAGGTGAACACTGAAGCTTTCTTT.

In its sample, this clonotype was seen a few times. The rearrangement links TRBV19 to TRBJ2-1; D is undetermined. Germline CDR1 LNHDA, CDR2 SQIVND (reference sequence). Trimming cost V 10 bases and J 0 bases, with 13 bases left between them. The CDR3 spans 14 residues. The CDR3 nucleotides are TGTGCCAAATACAGCCTTCCCTCCTACAATGAGCAGTTCTTC. Translating it yields CAKYSLPSYNEQFF. Variable domain in full (rest from reference TRBV19 and TRBJ2-1): DGGITQSPKYLFRKEGQNVTLSCEQNLNHDAMYWYRQDPGQGLRLIYYSQIVNDFQKGDIAEGYSVSREKKESFPLTVTSAQKNPTAFYLCAKYSLPSYNEQFFGPGTRLTVL.

This clonotype occurred many times. V usage is TRBV9 and J usage is TRBJ1-1; 7 bases line up with TRBD1. The CDR3 has 14 amino acids. The ends lost 2 bases at V and 6 bases at J; junction bases unmatched: 7. The germline V gene has CDR1 SGDLS and CDR2 YYNGEE. CDR3 in amino acids: CASSVRDSLPEAFF. CDR3 bases: TGTGCCAGCAGCGTGAGGGACAGCCTACCTGAAGCTTTCTTT.

This rearrangement joins TRBV12-3 or TRBV12-4 to TRBJ1-1; 8 bases map to TRBD1. V dropped 6 bases and J dropped 5; count of bases not matched to a gene: 11. The CDR3 spans 15 residues. CDR3 sequence: CASSPDRGRWTEAFF. The CDR3 region has the DNA TGTGCCAGCAGCCCCGACAGGGGACGGTGGACTGAAGCTTTCTTT.

This clonotype was detected many times. The chain is built from TRBV6-2 or TRBV6-3 and TRBJ2-5, with D perhaps TRBD2 (6 bases). This CDR3 has 13 amino acids. Trimming left V 7 bases short and J 1 base short, with 10 bases between. Germline V gene sequence: CDR1 MNHEY, CDR2 SVGEGT. This CDR3 is CASKVGGQETQYF. CDR3 coding DNA: TGTGCCAGCAAGGTGGGGGGCCAAGAGACCCAGTACTTC.

This clonotype was counted ten times or more. Here the CDR3 DNA reads TGCGCCAGCAGTCCCGACCCCGTTGGGGCCGGTGAGCAGTTCTTC. Encoded protein: CASSPDPVGAGEQFF. This rearrangement joins TRBV10-1 to TRBJ2-1; the D gene is possibly TRBD1 (5 bases). This CDR3 has 15 amino acids. V was trimmed by 5 bases and J by 9 bases, leaving 20 bases between them. Germline lookup yields CDR1 WNHNN and CDR2 SYGVQD (reference sequence).

This clonotype occurred many times. The chain links TRBV3-1 to TRBJ2-3; D ambiguous. Germline V gives CDR1 LGHDT, CDR2 YNNKEL (reference sequence). Trimming shortened V by 1 base and J by 6 bases, and 8 bases separated the two germline ends. This CDR3 has 13 amino acids. The CDR3 reads CASSQVSSDTQYF. CDR3 DNA: TGTGCCAGCAGCCAAGTTTCGTCGGATACGCAGTATTTT.

The table lists this clonotype with many counts. The genes are TRBV28 and TRBJ2-3, with TRBD2 matching over 8 bases. After removal of 6 bases from V and 2 bases from J, the junction contained 4 bases not matched to a gene. The CDR3 is made up of 14 amino acids. CDR1 and CDR2 (germline): MDHEN, SYDVKM. The chain's CDR3 is CASSPGGDTDTQYF. DNA for the CDR3: TGTGCCAGCAGCCCGGGGGGGGACACAGATACGCAGTATTTT. The whole variable domain, remainder taken from reference TRBV28 and TRBJ2-3, is DVKVTQSSRYLVKRTGEKVFLECVQDMDHENMFWYRQDPGLGLRLIYFSYDVKMKEKGDIPEGYSVSREKKERFSLILESASTNQTSMYLCASSPGGDTDTQYFGPGTRLTVL.

This clonotype was picked up a small number of times. The chain has TRBV28 and TRBJ2-1; D is ambiguous. V was pared by 10 bases and J by 2 bases, with 9 bases between. Germline V gene sequence: CDR1 MDHEN, CDR2 SYDVKM. This CDR3 is built from 12 residues. CDR3 sequence (DNA): TGTGCCACCGTAACCCCCTACAATGAGCAGTTCTTC. Translating gives CATVTPYNEQFF.

CDR3 sequence: CASSVGVNSGAEPQHF. CDR3 coding DNA: TGTGCCAGCAGCGTTGGAGTCAACTCCGGGGCAGAGCCCCAGCATTTT. The chain recombines TRBV9 with TRBJ1-5; TRBD1 might be the D (5 bases). CDR3 length: 16 residues. V was cut by 2 bases and J by 8 bases, with 20 bases left in between. Germline V gives CDR1 SGDLS, CDR2 YYNGEE.

Regarding this clonotype: A much larger clonotype is one base distant, so this may be a read error. The rearrangement joins TRBV5-1 to TRBJ1-1; D is unclear. The CDR3 is 13 amino acids. From germline, CDR1 is SGHRS and CDR2 YFSETQ. Deletions cut 10 bases from V and 4 bases from J, with 17 bases between. CDR3 DNA sequence: TGCGCCTCCCGGGTGGGCCGGAGCACTGAAGCTTTCTTT. Its translation: CASRVGRSTEAFF.

This clonotype was observed at least ten times. V gene TRBV6-5 combines with J gene TRBJ1-6, with D possibly TRBD1 on 5 matching bases. Germline V gene lookup returns CDR1 MNHEY and CDR2 SVGAGI. The CDR3 runs to 12 residues. V dropped 10 bases and J dropped 12 bases, with 16 bases sitting between them. CDR3 nucleotides: TGTGCCACCTCGGCAGGGCTGGGACCCCTCCACTTT. Protein sequence: CATSAGLGPLHF.

In its sample, this clonotype was seen a few times. The CDR3 protein is CASSWGGTGKLNEQFF. In DNA, the CDR3 is TGTGCCAGCAGCTGGGGTGGGACAGGGAAATTAAATGAGCAGTTCTTC. This chain joins TRBV7-3 and TRBJ2-1, with 9 bases fitting TRBD1. CDR3 size: 16 residues. CDR1 SGHTA and CDR2 FQGTGA come from the germline V gene. J lost 7 bases, V lost 4 bases, and 11 bases had no gene match.

The rearrangement uses TRBV18 and TRBJ1-4; D not resolved. The CDR3 loop spans 15 amino acids. V was cut by 1 base and J by 4 bases, with 10 bases left in between. The germline V gene has CDR1 KGHSH and CDR2 LQKENI. CDR3 sequence: CASSPRPDLNEKLFF. CDR3 coding DNA: TGTGCCAGCTCACCACGCCCAGACCTTAATGAAAAACTGTTTTTT.

This clonotype was seen ten or more times. The chain links TRBV7-2 to TRBJ2-1, with 9 bases that match TRBD2. In germline, CDR1 is SGHTA, CDR2 FQGNSA. The CDR3 has 15 residues. V trimming: 4 bases; J trimming: 2 bases; junction bases outside the gene matches: 3. The CDR3 spells CASSSGLAAYNEQFF. In nucleotides, the CDR3 is TGTGCCAGCAGCTCGGGACTAGCAGCCTACAATGAGCAGTTCTTC.

This clonotype occurred many times. The chain carries TRBV5-4 and TRBJ1-1; no definite D call. Trimming removed 0 bases from V and 1 base from J, with 13 bases in between. This CDR3 is built from 16 residues. Germline V gene sequence: CDR1 SGHNT, CDR2 YYREEE (reference sequence). CDR3: CASSLGPTAANTEAFF. The CDR3 DNA follows: TGTGCCAGCAGCTTGGGGCCTACAGCGGCGAACACTGAAGCTTTCTTT.

This clonotype appeared a few times. The rearrangement links TRBV12-3 or TRBV12-4 to TRBJ1-5; possibly TRBD1 for D (6 bases). The CDR3 contains 13 residues. Deletions cut 6 bases from V and 5 bases from J, with 11 bases between. The CDR3 DNA reads TGTGCCAGCAGCGAGGGGGGGTATCAGCCCCAGCATTTT. Amino acid sequence: CASSEGGYQPQHF.

There are many counts of this clonotype. The chain links TRBV4-2 to TRBJ2-7, with 7 bases identical to TRBD1. This CDR3 spans 15 amino acids. Germline V CDR1 and CDR2: LGHNA, YNFKEQ. Trimming at V came to 4 bases and at J to 0 bases, leaving 6 bases not matched to a gene. The CDR3 DNA is TGTGCCAGCAGCCGGGAAAGACAGGGCTCCTACGAGCAGTACTTC. It yields the protein CASSRERQGSYEQYF.

The rearrangement links TRBV11-2 to TRBJ2-7, with D perhaps matching TRBD1 (5 bases). CDR3 length: 12 residues. The germline gives CDR1 SGHAT, CDR2 FQNNGV. The V end was cut by 4 bases, the J end by 7 bases, with 11 bases between. The CDR3 spells CASSSSGFEQYF. In nucleotides, the CDR3 is TGTGCCAGCAGCTCGTCAGGGTTTGAGCAGTACTTC.

The chain joins TRBV4-1 to TRBJ1-4; TRBD1 might be the D (5 bases). The germline CDR1 and CDR2 sequences are MGHRA and YSYEKL. The CDR3 consists of 14 residues. Trimming pared 1 base from V and 8 bases from J, leaving 11 bases between. CDR3 sequence: CASSQVQGEEKLFF. The CDR3, as DNA: TGCGCCAGCAGCCAAGTTCAAGGGGAGGAAAAACTGTTTTTT.